A single count supports the clone carrying this TCR beta chain. Its matching antigen is unknown. The repertoire was sequenced with immunoSEQ multiplex PCR; TCRdb's copy has only in-frame clones and lacks some. The table lists under 200,000 clones, 84% of them singletons, with under 5.5% in the top ten. This specimen belongs to a study of cytotoxic CD8 clonotypes in ibrutinib-treated CLL. Whole-study results and caveats: Having risen at ibrutinib response, clonality had fallen back toward baseline by progression. Sustained-remission and progressing patients' sampling times differed.

This receptor was identified in a human donor with chronic lymphocytic leukemia. The sequences come from PBMCs, collected after 24 months of ibrutinib treatment.

This CDR3 reads CASSLRLAGLYEQYF. The CDR3 DNA follows: TGTGCCAGCAGTCTCAGACTAGCGGGACTCTACGAGCAGTACTTC. The chain employs TRBV27 and TRBJ2-7; 11 nucleotides agree with TRBD2. The CDR3 length is 15 residues. Germline CDR1 is MNHEY and CDR2 is SMNVEV (reference sequence). J lost 3 bases, V lost 5 bases, and 6 bases had no gene match.